The entry below gives a single TCR beta chain sequence along with its context. CDR3 length: 15 residues. CDR1 and CDR2 from the germline V gene are MNHEY and SMNVEV (reference sequence). Unmatched junction bases numbered 3, after V lost 5 bases and J lost 2 bases. The data stem from a study of blood T cell repertoires in COVID-19. Across the whole study: COVID-19 samples, acute and convalescent, were from the United States, Italy and Spain.

Source study methods: Amplification with reference gene primers provided the estimates of nucleated cell counts. Libraries were prepared by immunoSEQ multiplex PCR; TCRdb keeps only in-frame clonotypes and omits some of them. V, J and clone size reflect that table, while D and trimming were determined from the DNA. Among a few hundred thousand clones listed, approximately 88% were seen once. The clonotype comes from a woman in her twenties or thirties who had recovered from COVID-19. J is TRBJ1-5 and V is TRBV27, with 10 bases lining up with TRBD1. The sequencing sample was made of peripheral blood. The CDR3 protein is CASSAGTGGNQPQHF. In nucleotides, the CDR3 is TGTGCCAGCAGTGCCGGGACAGGGGGCAATCAGCCCCAGCATTTT.